This is a list of T cell receptor beta chains from one sample in a study of blood T cell repertoires in COVID-19. Sequencing was performed with immunoSEQ multiplex PCR; in TCRdb, only in-frame clones are kept and a portion is missing. There are some 51,000 clones in the sample; 90% occur only once, and roughly 6.4% lies in the top ten. Sequencing input: peripheral blood. These receptors were obtained from a man aged 35 to 55 with acute or convalescent COVID-19. Each CDR3 is given with its conserved first and last residue. Fields, in order: clone size, V gene, D gene, J gene, CDR3 protein, CDR3 DNA. A D gene is named only where the DNA matches it firmly. Clone sizes are given selectively: once, few, many, or a class where the clone is expanded.

clone size: few
V gene: TRBV30
D gene: TRBD1
J gene: TRBJ1-5
CDR3 protein: CAWSVPRTGLRQPQHF
CDR3 DNA: TGTGCCTGGAGTGTACCAAGGACAGGGTTGCGACAGCCCCAGCATTTT

clone size: -
V gene: TRBV3-1/TRBV3-2
D gene: -
J gene: TRBJ2-1
CDR3 protein: CASSQDRGNEQFF
CDR3 DNA: TGTGCCAGCAGCCAAGATCGGGGCAATGAGCAGTTCTTC

clone size: -
V gene: TRBV9
D gene: -
J gene: TRBJ2-1
CDR3 protein: CASSPQGGDEQFF
CDR3 DNA: TGTGCCAGCAGCCCCCAAGGCGGGGATGAGCAGTTCTTC

clone size: -
V gene: TRBV6-5
D gene: TRBD1
J gene: TRBJ1-1
CDR3 protein: CASRPGTGRTEAFF
CDR3 DNA: TGTGCCAGCAGACCCGGGACAGGGAGGACTGAAGCTTTCTTT

clone size: -
V gene: TRBV5-1
D gene: -
J gene: TRBJ1-1
CDR3 protein: CASSLDAGMLNTEAFF
CDR3 DNA: TGCGCCAGCAGCTTGGATGCGGGAATGTTGAACACTGAAGCTTTCTTT

clone size: once
V gene: TRBV7-2
D gene: TRBD2
J gene: TRBJ2-1
CDR3 protein: CASSTSGYNEQFF
CDR3 DNA: TGTGCCAGCTCGACTAGCGGCTACAATGAGCAGTTCTTC

clone size: -
V gene: TRBV7-3
D gene: -
J gene: TRBJ1-2
CDR3 protein: CASSPEQGYGYTF
CDR3 DNA: TGTGCCAGCAGCCCCGAACAGGGCTATGGCTACACCTTC

clone size: -
V gene: TRBV12-3/TRBV12-4
D gene: -
J gene: TRBJ2-1
CDR3 protein: CASSQTRNEQFF
CDR3 DNA: TGTGCCAGCAGCCAAACACGTAATGAGCAGTTCTTC

clone size: -
V gene: TRBV19
D gene: TRBD2
J gene: TRBJ2-1
CDR3 protein: CASSIEGGSGLFF
CDR3 DNA: TGTGCCAGTAGTATAGAGGGGGGTAGCGGGCTGTTCTTC

clone size: -
V gene: TRBV5-4
D gene: -
J gene: TRBJ2-3
CDR3 protein: CASSTVGGSGTDTQYF
CDR3 DNA: TGTGCCAGCAGCACCGTCGGAGGGAGTGGCACAGATACGCAGTATTTT

clone size: -
V gene: TRBV4-2
D gene: TRBD1
J gene: TRBJ1-2
CDR3 protein: CASSDGTGGDYGYTF
CDR3 DNA: TGTGCCAGCAGCGATGGGACAGGGGGCGACTATGGCTACACCTTC

clone size: -
V gene: TRBV18
D gene: -
J gene: TRBJ2-7
CDR3 protein: CASSRGQKSYEQYF
CDR3 DNA: TGTGCCAGCTCACGAGGACAGAAATCCTACGAGCAGTACTTC

clone size: -
V gene: TRBV29-1
D gene: TRBD1
J gene: TRBJ1-4
CDR3 protein: CSVGGTATNEKLFF
CDR3 DNA: TGCAGCGTTGGAGGGACAGCAACTAATGAAAAACTGTTTTTT

clone size: -
V gene: TRBV11-2
D gene: TRBD2
J gene: TRBJ2-7
CDR3 protein: CASSLEGLAVRISYEQYF
CDR3 DNA: TGTGCCAGCAGCTTAGAGGGACTAGCGGTTCGCATCTCCTACGAGCAGTACTTC

clone size: -
V gene: TRBV7-6
D gene: TRBD1
J gene: TRBJ1-5
CDR3 protein: CASSLAGGAGGGQPQHF
CDR3 DNA: TGTGCCAGCAGCTTAGCAGGGGGCGCAGGGGGTGGTCAGCCCCAGCATTTT

clone size: few
V gene: TRBV11-2
D gene: TRBD1
J gene: TRBJ1-1
CDR3 protein: CASSSGQGRNTEAFF
CDR3 DNA: TGTGCCAGCAGCTCGGGACAGGGAAGGAACACTGAAGCTTTCTTT

clone size: -
V gene: TRBV19
D gene: -
J gene: TRBJ1-1
CDR3 protein: CASSTTRGTEAFF
CDR3 DNA: TGTGCCAGTAGTACCACTCGGGGCACTGAAGCTTTCTTT

clone size: -
V gene: TRBV6-5
D gene: -
J gene: TRBJ1-3
CDR3 protein: CASSYWGGSGNTIYF
CDR3 DNA: TGTGCCAGCAGTTACTGGGGGGGCTCTGGAAACACCATATATTTT

clone size: -
V gene: TRBV30
D gene: TRBD2
J gene: TRBJ2-1
CDR3 protein: CAWKPGLAGPRFF
CDR3 DNA: TGTGCCTGGAAACCGGGACTAGCGGGCCCCCGGTTCTTC

clone size: -
V gene: TRBV6-5
D gene: TRBD2
J gene: TRBJ2-3
CDR3 protein: CASSRLAGDTQYF
CDR3 DNA: TGTGCCAGCAGTCGACTAGCGGGTGATACGCAGTATTTT

clone size: -
V gene: TRBV6-1
D gene: TRBD2
J gene: TRBJ2-2
CDR3 protein: CASSEAIGLAGALNTGELFF
CDR3 DNA: TGTGCCAGCAGTGAAGCCATAGGACTAGCGGGAGCACTGAACACCGGGGAGCTGTTTTTT

clone size: -
V gene: TRBV4-1
D gene: TRBD2
J gene: TRBJ2-2
CDR3 protein: CASSQPPGRGLAGSGELFF
CDR3 DNA: TGCGCCAGCAGCCAACCCCCCGGTAGGGGACTAGCGGGTTCCGGGGAGCTGTTTTTT

clone size: -
V gene: TRBV5-8
D gene: TRBD1
J gene: TRBJ2-1
CDR3 protein: CASSLGQGLFYNEQFF
CDR3 DNA: TGTGCCAGCAGCTTGGGACAGGGGCTCTTCTACAATGAGCAGTTCTTC